This TCR beta chain was identified in a study of T cell responses to AZD1222 COVID-19 vaccine. Notes on the study in general: Clonal diversity was possibly underestimated, and white British individuals and females predominated among donors.

Pooling of second doses given at about 4 or about 12 weeks was done. The V end lost 3 bases, the J end lost 12 bases, and 28 bases lay between the germline ends. The germline gives CDR1 SGHDT, CDR2 YYEEEE. The CDR3 has 16 amino acids. With regard to this clone: Its antigen is still unknown.

Produced via immunoSEQ multiplex PCR; TCRdb's table is partial and in-frame only. The table shows around 190,000 clones, with roughly 88% occurring only once. The sample here was peripheral blood, taken 28 days after the second AZD1222 dose. The rearrangement uses TRBV5-6 and TRBJ2-7, with D possibly being TRBD1 or TRBD2 (5 bases each). The sequence was collected from an adult who received the AZD1222 COVID-19 vaccine. This chain's CDR3 is CASSSRYVGTVPQAYF. In DNA form, the CDR3 reads TGTGCCAGCAGCTCCCGCTATGTCGGGACCGTTCCCCAGGCGTACTTC.